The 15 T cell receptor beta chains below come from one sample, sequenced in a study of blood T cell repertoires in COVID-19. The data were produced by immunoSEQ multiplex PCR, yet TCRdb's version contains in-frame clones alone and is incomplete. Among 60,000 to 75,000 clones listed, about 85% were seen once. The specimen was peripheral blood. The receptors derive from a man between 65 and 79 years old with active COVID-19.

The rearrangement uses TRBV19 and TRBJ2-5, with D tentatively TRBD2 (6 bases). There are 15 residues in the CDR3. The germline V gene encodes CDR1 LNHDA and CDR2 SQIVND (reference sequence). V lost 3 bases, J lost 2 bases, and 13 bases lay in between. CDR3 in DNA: TGTGCCAGTAGTATCCCCGGGGCGGGGCAAGAGACCCAGTACTTC. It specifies CASSIPGAGQETQYF.

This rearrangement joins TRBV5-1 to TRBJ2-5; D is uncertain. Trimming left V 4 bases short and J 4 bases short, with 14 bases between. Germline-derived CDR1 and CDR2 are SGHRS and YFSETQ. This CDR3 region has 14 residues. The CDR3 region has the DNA TGCGCCAGCAGCCCCAAGCCGGTCGGAGAGACCCAGTACTTC. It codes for CASSPKPVGETQYF. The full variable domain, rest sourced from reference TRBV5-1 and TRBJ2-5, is KAGVTQTPRYLIKTRGQQVTLSCSPISGHRSVSWYQQTPGQGLQFLFEYFSETQRNKGNFPGRFSGRQFSNSRSEMNVSTLELGDSALYLCASSPKPVGETQYFGPGTRLLVL.

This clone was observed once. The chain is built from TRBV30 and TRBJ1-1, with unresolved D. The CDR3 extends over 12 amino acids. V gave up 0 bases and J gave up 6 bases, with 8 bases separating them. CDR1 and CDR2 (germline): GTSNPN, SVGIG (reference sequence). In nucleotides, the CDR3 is TGTGCCTGGAGTGTTAGGAGGGCTGAAGCTTTCTTT. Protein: CAWSVRRAEAFF.

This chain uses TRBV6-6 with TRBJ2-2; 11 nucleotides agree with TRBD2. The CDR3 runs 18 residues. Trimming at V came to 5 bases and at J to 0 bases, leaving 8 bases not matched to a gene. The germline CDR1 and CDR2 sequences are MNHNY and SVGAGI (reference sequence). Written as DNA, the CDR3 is TGTGCCAGCAGTCCCTACATAGCGGGAGGGTCGAACACCGGGGAGCTGTTTTTT. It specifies CASSPYIAGGSNTGELFF.

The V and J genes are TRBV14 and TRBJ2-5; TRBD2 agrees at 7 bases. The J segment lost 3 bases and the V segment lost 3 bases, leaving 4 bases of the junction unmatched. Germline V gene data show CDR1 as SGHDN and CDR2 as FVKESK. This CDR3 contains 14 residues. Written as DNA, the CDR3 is TGTGCCAGCAGCCAGGGGGGGTCCGAAGAGACCCAGTACTTC. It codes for CASSQGGSEETQYF.

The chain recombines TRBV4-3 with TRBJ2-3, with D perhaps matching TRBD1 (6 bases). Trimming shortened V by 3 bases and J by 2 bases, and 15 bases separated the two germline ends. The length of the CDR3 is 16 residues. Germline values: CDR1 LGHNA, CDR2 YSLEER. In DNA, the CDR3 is TGCGCCAGCAGCCAGGGACCGGACAGCCTCACAGATACGCAGTATTTT. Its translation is CASSQGPDSLTDTQYF.

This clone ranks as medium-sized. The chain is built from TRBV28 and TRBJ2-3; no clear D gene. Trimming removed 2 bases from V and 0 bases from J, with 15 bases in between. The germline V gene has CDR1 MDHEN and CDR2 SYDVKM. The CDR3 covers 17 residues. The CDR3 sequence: CASSLEFLGSSTDTQYF. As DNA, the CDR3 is TGTGCCAGCAGTTTAGAGTTTTTGGGCAGCAGCACAGATACGCAGTATTTT.

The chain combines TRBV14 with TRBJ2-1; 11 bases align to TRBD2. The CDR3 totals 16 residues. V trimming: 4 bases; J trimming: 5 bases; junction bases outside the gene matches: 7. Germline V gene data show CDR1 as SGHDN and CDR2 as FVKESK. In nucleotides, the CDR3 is TGTGCCAGCAGCCGTACCGGGACTAGCGGAAACAATGAGCAGTTCTTC. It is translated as CASSRTGTSGNNEQFF.

The CDR3 is CASLPRDQGGTEAFF. The CDR3 DNA reads as TGTGCCAGCTTACCTCGGGACCAAGGGGGCACTGAAGCTTTCTTT. The chain couples TRBV2 to TRBJ1-1; perhaps TRBD1 as D (6 bases). The V gene lost 8 bases and the J gene lost 4 bases, with 20 bases spanning the gap. The CDR3 contains 15 residues. CDR1 is SNHLY and CDR2 is FYNNEI in the germline V gene.

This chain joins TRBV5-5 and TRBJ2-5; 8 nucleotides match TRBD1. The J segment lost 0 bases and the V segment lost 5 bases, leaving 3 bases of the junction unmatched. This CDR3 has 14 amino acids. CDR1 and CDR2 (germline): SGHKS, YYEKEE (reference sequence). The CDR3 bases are TGTGCCAGCAGAACGGACAGGGACCAAGAGACCCAGTACTTC. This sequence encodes CASRTDRDQETQYF.

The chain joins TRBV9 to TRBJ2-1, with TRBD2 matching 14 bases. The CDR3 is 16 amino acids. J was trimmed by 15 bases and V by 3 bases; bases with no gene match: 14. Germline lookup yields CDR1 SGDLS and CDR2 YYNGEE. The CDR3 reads CASSAGAGTSGSWLFF. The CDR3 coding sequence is TGTGCCAGCAGCGCCGGGGCCGGGACTAGCGGGAGCTGGCTGTTCTTC.

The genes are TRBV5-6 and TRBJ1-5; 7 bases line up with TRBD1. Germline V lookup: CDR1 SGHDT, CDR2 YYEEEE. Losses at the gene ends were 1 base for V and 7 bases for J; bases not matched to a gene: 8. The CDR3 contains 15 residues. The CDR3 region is CASSLRARGRQPQHF. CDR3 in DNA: TGTGCCAGCAGCTTGAGGGCGAGGGGGCGACAGCCCCAGCATTTT.

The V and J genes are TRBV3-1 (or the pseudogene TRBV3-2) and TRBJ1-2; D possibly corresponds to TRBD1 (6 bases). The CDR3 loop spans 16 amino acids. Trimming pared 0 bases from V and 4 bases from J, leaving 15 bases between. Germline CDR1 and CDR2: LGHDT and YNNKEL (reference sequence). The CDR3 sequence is CASSQESGGQAYGYTF. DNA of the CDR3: TGTGCCAGCAGCCAAGAATCCGGGGGGCAGGCCTATGGCTACACCTTC.

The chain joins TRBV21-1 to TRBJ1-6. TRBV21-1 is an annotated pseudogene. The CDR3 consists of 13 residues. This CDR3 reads CASSSGGDSPLHF. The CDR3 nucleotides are TGTGCCAGCAGCAGCGGAGGGGATTCACCCCTCCACTTT.

In DNA, the CDR3 is TGTGCCAGCAGCTTGGGGGGGGGAGGGTCCTACAATGAGCAGTTCTTC. Its translation: CASSLGGGGSYNEQFF. V is TRBV5-6 and J is TRBJ2-1, with 7 bases matching TRBD2. Trimming took 0 bases from V and 1 from J; bases not matched to a gene: 4. The CDR3 is 16 amino acids. Germline V CDR1 and CDR2: SGHDT, YYEEEE.